This T cell receptor beta chain stems from a study of graft-versus-host responses after intestinal transplantation. Background on the study: Each of the recipients got a multivisceral, liver-intestinal, or isolated intestinal transplant. Anti-thymocyte globulin induction preceded 2 to 4 years of tacrolimus and steroid maintenance in all recipients. Study observations and caveats: Graft-donor T cell macrochimerism coincided with high graft-versus-host to host-versus-graft clonal ratios in allografts. Recipient marrow harbored GvH clones, some of which surfaced first in ileum or blood.

V lost 3 bases to trimming and J lost 0 bases, with 4 bases between them. Germline V lookup: CDR1 SGHRS, CDR2 YFSETQ. The CDR3 consists of 14 residues. Produced via immunoSEQ multiplex PCR; TCRdb's table is partial and in-frame only. The sample records approximately 82,000 clones, roughly 91% being singletons. Remarks on this clone: The antigen remains unidentified.

This sample comprised unstimulated CD4+ T cells sorted from spleen or lymph node cells, obtained before intestinal transplant. The sequence derives from a human donor who received an intestinal transplant. The V gene is TRBV5-1, the J gene TRBJ2-6; D is undetermined. The CDR3 reads CASSSDSGANVLTF. CDR3 nucleotides: TGCGCCAGCAGCTCAGACTCTGGGGCCAACGTCCTGACTTTC.